The 30 T cell receptor beta chains given below trace back to one sample, sequenced in a study of cytomegalovirus exposure and HLA in healthy donors. A multiplex PCR was run with 60 Vbeta primers and 13 Jbeta primers. TCRdb keeps only in-frame clones here, not all; method: immunoSEQ multiplex PCR. The data show approximately 110,000 clones, with about four fifths seen just once and approximately 2.2% held by the top ten. The sample taken for sequencing was PBMCs. The receptors come from a young man in good health and CMV-seronegative.

This chain's CDR3 is CASSIDQEGGSPLHF. The CDR3 DNA is TGTGCCAGTAGTATAGATCAGGAGGGCGGATCACCCCTCCACTTT. The rearrangement links TRBV19 to TRBJ1-6; unclear D gene. The V end was cut by 0 bases, the J end by 10 bases, with 13 bases between. Germline CDR1 LNHDA, CDR2 SQIVND (reference sequence). The CDR3 contains 15 residues.

This chain uses TRBV4-1 with TRBJ2-7; 11 bases fit TRBD1. Germline CDR1 is MGHRA and CDR2 is YSYEKL. The ends lost 3 bases at V and 3 bases at J; junction bases unmatched: 7. The CDR3 loop spans 16 amino acids. The CDR3: CASSHPGQGAVYEQYF. The DNA for the CDR3 is TGCGCCAGCAGCCACCCCGGACAGGGGGCCGTCTACGAGCAGTACTTC.

The chain combines TRBV4-3 with TRBJ2-7; unclear D gene. CDR3 length: 13 amino acids. Between the trimmed V and J ends, which lost 0 bases and 4 bases, there was a span of 7 bases. Germline CDR1 is LGHNA and CDR2 is YSLEER. The CDR3 nucleotides read TGCGCCAGCAGCCAAGATATTCCGTACGAGCAGTACTTC. This encodes CASSQDIPYEQYF.

The chain is built from TRBV19 and TRBJ2-7; TRBD2 aligns across 12 bases. The CDR3 length is 15 residues. Trimming took 5 bases from V and 4 from J; bases not matched to a gene: 6. From germline, CDR1 is LNHDA and CDR2 SQIVND (reference sequence). As DNA, the CDR3 is TGTGCCAGTAGTTTGCTAGCGGGAGGGCCGTACGAGCAGTACTTC. It specifies CASSLLAGGPYEQYF.

The genes are TRBV30 and TRBJ1-1; maybe TRBD1 (5 bases). CDR1 and CDR2 (germline): GTSNPN, SVGIG (reference sequence). This CDR3 comprises 12 residues. Trimming took 4 bases from V and 5 from J, leaving 11 bases between them. In DNA form, the CDR3 reads TGTGCCTGGACAAGGGGCATTACTGAAGCTTTCTTT. This translates into CAWTRGITEAFF.

This chain uses TRBV7-9 with TRBJ2-3; D is perhaps TRBD1 (5 bases). The CDR3 length is 15 residues. V lost 5 bases, J lost 2 bases, and 14 bases lay in between. Germline V gene data show CDR1 as SEHNR and CDR2 as FQNEAQ (reference sequence). The CDR3 DNA reads as TGTGCCAGCAGCCCCTACCCGACAGCCACAGATACGCAGTATTTT. It specifies CASSPYPTATDTQYF.

This clone was found once. This chain links TRBV14 with TRBJ2-7; TRBD1 aligns across 7 bases. Germline CDR1 reads SGHDN; CDR2 reads FVKESK. This CDR3 has 14 residues. Unmatched junction bases numbered 7, after V lost 3 bases and J lost 5 bases. The CDR3 is CASSQGQSGNEQYF. CDR3 nucleotides: TGTGCCAGCAGCCAGGGACAGTCGGGGAACGAGCAGTACTTC.

This clone appeared once. J is TRBJ2-2 and V is TRBV6-5, with no clear D. Trimming removed 4 bases at V and 0 bases at J, with 9 bases between. Germline loops: CDR1 MNHEY, CDR2 SVGAGI. The CDR3 has 15 residues. The CDR3 DNA is TGTGCCAGCAGTTTAAGCGAGGCGAACACCGGGGAGCTGTTTTTT. It yields the protein CASSLSEANTGELFF.

The chain uses TRBV7-3 and TRBJ2-7; 8 bases are shared with TRBD2. This CDR3 is 14 amino acids long. V was clipped by 6 bases and J by 5 bases; unmatched bases: 9. Germline CDR1 reads SGHTA; CDR2 reads FQGTGA. CDR3 region: CASSALSGINEQYF. Here the CDR3 DNA reads TGTGCCAGCAGTGCTCTTAGCGGGATTAACGAGCAGTACTTC.

The V call is TRBV19, the J call TRBJ1-1; 9 nucleotides match TRBD1. This CDR3 has 13 amino acids. The germline V gene has CDR1 LNHDA and CDR2 SQIVND (reference sequence). The ends lost 8 bases at V and 2 bases at J; junction bases unmatched: 3. CDR3 nucleotides: TGTGCCAGTTCGGGACAGGGAAACACTGAAGCTTTCTTT. Protein product: CASSGQGNTEAFF.

This chain joins TRBV5-1 and TRBJ1-1, with TRBD1 matching over 7 bases. The CDR3 consists of 15 residues. The V gene end was trimmed by 4 bases and the J gene end by 3 bases; junction bases not matched to a gene: 9. Per germline, CDR1 SGHRS and CDR2 YFSETQ. CDR3 loop: CASSTRTGGDTEAFF. Here the CDR3 DNA reads TGCGCCAGCAGCACCCGGACAGGAGGGGACACTGAAGCTTTCTTT.

The chain links TRBV19 to TRBJ1-5; tentative D call: TRBD1 (5 bases). CDR3 length: 15 amino acids. V was shortened by 0 bases and J by 5 bases, with 11 bases between the two germline ends. Per germline, CDR1 LNHDA and CDR2 SQIVND (reference sequence). CDR3 in amino acids: CASSIDLWGDQPQHF. The CDR3 DNA follows: TGTGCCAGTAGTATAGATCTATGGGGGGATCAGCCCCAGCATTTT.

V gene TRBV6-1 combines with J gene TRBJ2-1, with 9 bases lining up with TRBD1. V lost 6 bases, J lost 3 bases, and 3 bases stayed unmatched. This CDR3 has 14 amino acids. Germline V lookup: CDR1 MNHNS, CDR2 SASEGT. The chain's CDR3 is CASRSGQGYNEQFF. As DNA, the CDR3 is TGTGCCAGCAGATCGGGACAGGGCTACAATGAGCAGTTCTTC.

The chain couples TRBV28 to TRBJ1-1; D gene uncertain. CDR1 is MDHEN, CDR2 SYDVKM, per germline. The CDR3 length is 15 residues. Trimming stripped 1 base from V and 4 bases from J, with 13 bases between. CDR3 nucleotides: TGTGCCAGCAGTTTATTAACCCCCTTGAGCACTGAAGCTTTCTTT. Protein sequence: CASSLLTPLSTEAFF.

This rearrangement joins TRBV9 to TRBJ2-1; 8 bases align to TRBD2. With V trimmed by 0 bases and J by 5 bases, 4 bases remained unmatched. The CDR3 contains 15 residues. The V gene's germline CDR1 is SGDLS and CDR2 YYNGEE. CDR3 sequence: CASSVEWTSHNEQFF. The CDR3 DNA is TGTGCCAGCAGCGTAGAGTGGACTAGCCACAATGAGCAGTTCTTC.

The chain carries TRBV18 and TRBJ1-1; 8 positions match TRBD1. Germline CDR1 reads KGHSH; CDR2 reads LQKENI. V trimming: 3 bases; J trimming: 5 bases; junction bases outside the gene matches: 8. The CDR3 length is 15 residues. This chain's CDR3 is CASSPRGQGMTEAFF. The CDR3 DNA is TGTGCCAGCTCACCGCGAGGACAGGGAATGACTGAAGCTTTCTTT.

The rearrangement joins TRBV27 to TRBJ1-4, with D possibly matching TRBD1 (6 bases). The CDR3 consists of 15 residues. The V end lost 3 bases, the J end lost 8 bases, and 16 bases lay between the germline ends. Germline V gives CDR1 MNHEY, CDR2 SMNVEV (reference sequence). The CDR3, as DNA: TGTGCCAGCAGTTTGGGACAACCGGAGGAGGAAAAACTGTTTTTT. Amino acids: CASSLGQPEEEKLFF. The variable domain in full, with the rest retrieved from reference TRBV27 and TRBJ1-4, is EAQVTQNPRYLITVTGKKLTVTCSQNMNHEYMSWYRQDPGLGLRQIYYSMNVEVTDKGDVPEGYKVSRKEKRNFPLILESPSPNQTSLYFCASSLGQPEEEKLFFGSGTQLSVL.

This chain links TRBV9 with TRBJ2-7, with 10 positions matching TRBD2. This CDR3 comprises 18 residues. The trim removed 0 bases at V and 3 bases at J, leaving 12 bases unmatched. Germline V gene data show CDR1 as SGDLS and CDR2 as YYNGEE. CDR3 nucleotides: TGTGCCAGCAGCGTAGAGGAGGGGGCACTAGCGGGGAACTACGAGCAGTACTTC. Translation: CASSVEEGALAGNYEQYF.

This sequence joins TRBV5-1 and TRBJ2-7, with 9 bases aligning to TRBD2. V shed 4 bases and J 5 bases; nucleotides not matched to a gene: 7. The CDR3 is made up of 14 amino acids. Germline V gene data show CDR1 as SGHRS and CDR2 as YFSETQ. CDR3 sequence reads: CASSQGLAVDEQYF. In nucleotides, the CDR3 is TGCGCCAGCAGCCAGGGACTAGCCGTCGACGAGCAGTACTTC.

This chain links TRBV5-1 with TRBJ2-5; perhaps TRBD2 as D (5 bases). CDR3 length: 15 residues. The V gene's germline CDR1 is SGHRS and CDR2 YFSETQ. V was cut by 1 base and J by 4 bases, with 14 bases left in between. In DNA form, the CDR3 reads TGCGCCAGCAGCTTGCGTTCCGGACTGGGAGAGACCCAGTACTTC. Protein product: CASSLRSGLGETQYF.

The gene calls are TRBV5-5 and TRBJ1-3; no firm D call. Germline loops: CDR1 SGHKS, CDR2 YYEKEE (reference sequence). The germline V and J ends were trimmed by 0 bases and 0 bases, with 7 bases remaining between them. The length of the CDR3 is 15 residues. The CDR3 DNA sequence: TGTGCCAGCAGCTTGGGCGTGCTCTCTGGAAACACCATATATTTT. Protein product: CASSLGVLSGNTIYF. The entire variable domain, with the rest obtained from reference TRBV5-5 and TRBJ1-3, is as follows: DAGVTQSPTHLIKTRGQQVTLRCSPISGHKSVSWYQQVLGQGPQFIFQYYEKEERGRGNFPDRFSARQFPNYSSELNVNALLLGDSALYLCASSLGVLSGNTIYFGEGSWLTVV.

V usage is TRBV6-5 and J usage is TRBJ1-6, with D perhaps matching TRBD1 (5 bases). CDR1 and CDR2 (germline): MNHEY, SVGAGI. The CDR3 consists of 16 residues. Trimming took 3 bases from V and 7 from J, leaving 16 bases between them. The CDR3: CASSYWFEGRNSPLHF. The CDR3 bases are TGTGCCAGCAGTTATTGGTTCGAGGGGAGGAATTCACCCCTCCACTTT.

The rearrangement joins TRBV5-1 to TRBJ1-1; tentative D call: TRBD1 (6 bases). CDR3 length equals 16 residues. Trimming shortened V by 4 bases and J by 1 base, and 17 bases separated the two germline ends. Germline assignment: CDR1 SGHRS and CDR2 YFSETQ. Written as DNA, the CDR3 is TGCGCCAGCAGCCTGGCACAGGGCGTTGGGAACACTGAAGCTTTCTTT. It specifies CASSLAQGVGNTEAFF.

The V gene is TRBV9, the J gene TRBJ2-3; possible D gene TRBD1, 7 bases. This CDR3 region has 15 residues. Trimming shortened V by 1 base and J by 6 bases, and 15 bases separated the two germline ends. The V gene's germline CDR1 is SGDLS and CDR2 YYNGEE. CDR3 residues: CASSVPLGGGDTQYF. Here the CDR3 DNA reads TGTGCCAGCAGCGTACCCCTTGGAGGGGGCGATACGCAGTATTTT.

The chain uses TRBV23-1 and TRBJ1-5, with D tentatively TRBD1 (6 bases). TRBV23-1 is annotated as an ORF whose role is uncertain. The CDR3 totals 15 residues. The V and J ends lost 7 bases and 3 bases respectively, with 16 bases between them. CDR3 protein: CASTTQGRANQPQHF. The CDR3 nucleotides read TGCGCCAGCACAACTCAGGGGCGAGCCAATCAGCCCCAGCATTTT.

This clone was observed once. The V gene is TRBV29-1, the J gene TRBJ2-5; TRBD2 agrees at 11 bases. The CDR3 runs to 13 residues. Germline V gene data show CDR1 as SQVTM and CDR2 as ANQGSEA. J gave up 3 bases and V 6 bases, and 3 bases lay outside the gene matches. The CDR3 is CSVAGLAEETQYF. The CDR3 DNA reads TGCAGCGTCGCGGGACTAGCGGAAGAGACCCAGTACTTC.

The chain employs TRBV10-3 and TRBJ2-1; no clear D gene. CDR1 and CDR2 from the germline V gene are ENHRY and SYGVKD. V was shortened by 3 bases and J by 4 bases, with 4 bases between the two germline ends. The CDR3 totals 12 residues. CDR3 sequence: CAISDEYNEQFF. The CDR3 DNA follows: TGTGCCATCAGTGATGAGTACAATGAGCAGTTCTTC.

V and J are TRBV7-2 and TRBJ2-5; weak D call: TRBD2 (6 bases). Deletions cut 5 bases from V and 5 bases from J, with 18 bases between. Looked up from germline, CDR1 is SGHTA and CDR2 is FQGNSA. The CDR3 is made up of 15 amino acids. CDR3 in DNA: TGTGCCAGCAGCCAAGAGGTCCGAGGAGGGGAGACCCAGTACTTC. Its translation is CASSQEVRGGETQYF.

CDR3 protein: CASKVGPYGYTF. CDR3 coding DNA: TGTGCCAGTAAAGTGGGGCCCTATGGCTACACCTTC. The rearrangement joins TRBV19 to TRBJ1-2, with a possible D match to TRBD1 (5 bases). With 7 bases removed from V and 4 bases from J, the gap between germline ends came to 10 bases. In germline, CDR1 is LNHDA, CDR2 SQIVND (reference sequence). This CDR3 comprises 12 residues.

V usage is TRBV5-1 and J usage is TRBJ2-3; D gene unclear. The V end was cut by 0 bases, the J end by 0 bases, with 8 bases between. CDR1 is SGHRS, CDR2 YFSETQ, per germline. CDR3 length: 15 residues. Here the CDR3 reads CASSLGQASTDTQYF. The CDR3 DNA reads TGCGCCAGCAGCTTGGGGCAGGCCAGCACAGATACGCAGTATTTT.